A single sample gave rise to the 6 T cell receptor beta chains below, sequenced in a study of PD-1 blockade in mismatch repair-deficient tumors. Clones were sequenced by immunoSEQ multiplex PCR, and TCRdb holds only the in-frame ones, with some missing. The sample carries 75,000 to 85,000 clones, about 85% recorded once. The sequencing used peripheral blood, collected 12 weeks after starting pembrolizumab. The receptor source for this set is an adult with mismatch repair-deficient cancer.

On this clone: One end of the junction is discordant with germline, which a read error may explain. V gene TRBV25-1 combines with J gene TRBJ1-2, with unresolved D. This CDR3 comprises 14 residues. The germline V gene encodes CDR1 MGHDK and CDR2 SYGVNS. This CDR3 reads CASGEMWTVNGYTF. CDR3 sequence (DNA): TGTGCCAGCGGTGAGATGTGGACTGTCAACGGCTACACCTTC.

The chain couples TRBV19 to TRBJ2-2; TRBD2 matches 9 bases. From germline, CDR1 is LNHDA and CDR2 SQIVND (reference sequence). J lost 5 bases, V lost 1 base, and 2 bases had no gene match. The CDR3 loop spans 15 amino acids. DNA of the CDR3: TGTGCCAGTAGTATAGCTAGCGGGGCTACCGGGGAGCTGTTTTTT. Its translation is CASSIASGATGELFF. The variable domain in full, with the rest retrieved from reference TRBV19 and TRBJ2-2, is DGGITQSPKYLFRKEGQNVTLSCEQNLNHDAMYWYRQDPGQGLRLIYYSQIVNDFQKGDIAEGYSVSREKKESFPLTVTSAQKNPTAFYLCASSIASGATGELFFGEGSRLTVL.

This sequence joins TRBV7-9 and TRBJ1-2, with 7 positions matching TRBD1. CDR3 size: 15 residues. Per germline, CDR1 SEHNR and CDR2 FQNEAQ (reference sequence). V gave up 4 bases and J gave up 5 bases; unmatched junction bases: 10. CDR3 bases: TGTGCCAGCAGCTATCAGACAGGGAGGGGATATGGCTACACCTTC. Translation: CASSYQTGRGYGYTF.

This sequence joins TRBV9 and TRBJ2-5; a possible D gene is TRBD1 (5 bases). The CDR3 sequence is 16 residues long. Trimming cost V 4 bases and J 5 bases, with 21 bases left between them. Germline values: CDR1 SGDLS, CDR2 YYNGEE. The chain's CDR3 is CASSSDGEAPGETQYF. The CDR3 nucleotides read TGTGCCAGCAGCTCAGATGGGGAAGCACCAGGGGAGACCCAGTACTTC.

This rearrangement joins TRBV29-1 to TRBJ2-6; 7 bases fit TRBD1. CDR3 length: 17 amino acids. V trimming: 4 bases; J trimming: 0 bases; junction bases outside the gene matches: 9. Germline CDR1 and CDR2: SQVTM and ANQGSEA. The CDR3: CSVASPTGASGANVLTF. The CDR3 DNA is TGCAGCGTTGCATCCCCCACAGGGGCCTCTGGGGCCAACGTCCTGACTTTC.

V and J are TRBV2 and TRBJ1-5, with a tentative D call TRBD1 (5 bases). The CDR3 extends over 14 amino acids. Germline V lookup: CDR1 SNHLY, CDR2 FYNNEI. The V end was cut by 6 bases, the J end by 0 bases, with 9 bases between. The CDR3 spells CASRTDSSNQPQHF. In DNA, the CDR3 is TGTGCCAGCAGAACAGACAGTAGCAATCAGCCCCAGCATTTT. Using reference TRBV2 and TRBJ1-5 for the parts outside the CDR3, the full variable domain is EPEVTQTPSHQVTQMGQEVILRCVPISNHLYFYWYRQILGQKVEFLVSFYNNEISEKSEIFDDQFSVERPDGSNFTLKIRSTKLEDSAMYFCASRTDSSNQPQHFGDGTRLSIL.